Each of the 24 T cell receptor beta chains below was sequenced from the same sample in a study of blood T cell repertoires in COVID-19. Using immunoSEQ multiplex PCR, the repertoire was profiled, and TCRdb retains in-frame clones only, with some absent. The repertoire includes 55,000 to 65,000 clones, 70% to 90% of them detected once, and 6.9% sits in the top ten. The sequenced material came from peripheral blood. The receptors here all came from a man aged 60 to 75 with active or convalescent COVID-19.

This clone was recorded only once. The chain uses TRBV6-5 and TRBJ2-5; D possibly corresponds to TRBD1 (6 bases). Germline V lookup: CDR1 MNHEY, CDR2 SVGAGI. V was pared by 2 bases and J by 3 bases, with 10 bases between. There are 14 residues in the CDR3. The CDR3, as DNA: TGTGCCAGCAGTTACCGGGACAAAAAAGAGACCCAGTACTTC. Protein: CASSYRDKKETQYF.

This chain connects TRBV18 to TRBJ1-5; D gene uncertain. Between the trimmed V and J ends, which lost 2 bases and 5 bases, there was a span of 7 bases. From germline, CDR1 is KGHSH and CDR2 LQKENI. CDR3 length: 13 amino acids. The CDR3 region has the DNA TGTGCCAGCTCACCAGGGAGGGATCAGCCCCAGCATTTT. It yields the protein CASSPGRDQPQHF.

V and J are TRBV6-5 and TRBJ1-4; the match to TRBD1 covers 7 bases. The V and J ends lost 10 bases and 8 bases, in that order; junction bases with no gene match: 7. CDR1 MNHEY and CDR2 SVGAGI come from the germline V gene. CDR3 size: 12 residues. CDR3 protein: CAITGVREKLFF. In DNA, the CDR3 is TGTGCCATCACAGGGGTCCGGGAAAAACTGTTTTTT.

The chain recombines TRBV9 with TRBJ2-5; D is undetermined. CDR3 length: 12 residues. Germline V lookup: CDR1 SGDLS, CDR2 YYNGEE. Trimming removed 0 bases from V and 7 bases from J, with 7 bases in between. Here the CDR3 reads CASSVDFRTQYF. CDR3 DNA: TGTGCCAGCAGCGTAGACTTCCGGACCCAGTACTTC.

This rearrangement joins TRBV7-3 to TRBJ2-7; the D gene is possibly TRBD1 (6 bases). V lost 3 bases to trimming and J lost 5 bases, with 11 bases between them. The CDR3 loop spans 13 amino acids. Germline CDR1 reads SGHTA; CDR2 reads FQGTGA. Written as DNA, the CDR3 is TGTGCCAGCAGCTTCCGAGGGGGTAACGAGCAGTACTTC. Translation: CASSFRGGNEQYF.

The chain employs TRBV16 and TRBJ2-7; TRBD1 is a possible D gene (5 bases). CDR1 is KGHSY, CDR2 FQNENV, per germline. The V end lost 0 bases, the J end lost 5 bases, and 14 bases lay between the germline ends. The CDR3 covers 15 residues. The CDR3 DNA follows: TGTGCCAGCAGCCAATCATCCAGGGTACCCCACGAGCAGTACTTC. It specifies CASSQSSRVPHEQYF.

This chain joins TRBV3-1 (or the pseudogene TRBV3-2) and TRBJ1-2; D may be TRBD1 (6 bases). This CDR3 has 15 amino acids. Germline loops: CDR1 LGHDT, CDR2 YNNKEL (reference sequence). Trimming took off 1 base at V and 8 bases at J, with 17 bases between the two ends. CDR3 bases: TGTGCCAGCAGCCAAGCTATTTTAACAGGGCGAGGCTACACCTTC. Amino acid sequence: CASSQAILTGRGYTF.

The rearrangement joins TRBV5-1 to TRBJ2-5; 8 bases are shared with TRBD2. The CDR3 extends over 15 amino acids. V lost 4 bases to trimming and J lost 0 bases; unmatched junction nucleotides: 5. The V gene's germline CDR1 is SGHRS and CDR2 YFSETQ. CDR3 region: CASSIATSDQETQYF. In nucleotides, the CDR3 is TGCGCCAGCAGCATAGCGACTAGCGACCAAGAGACCCAGTACTTC.

The chain uses TRBV21-1 and TRBJ1-6. TRBV21-1 corresponds to a pseudogene. This CDR3 spans 12 amino acids. CDR3 bases: TGTGCCAGCAGCACGGGGAATTCACCCCTCCACTTT. Translated: CASSTGNSPLHF.

V usage is TRBV5-1 and J usage is TRBJ1-2; the D is unclear. This CDR3 spans 13 amino acids. Looked up from germline, CDR1 is SGHRS and CDR2 is YFSETQ. V was cut by 3 bases and J by 7 bases, with 13 bases left in between. CDR3 nucleotides: TGCGCCAGCAGCTCCACGGACTTCTCTGGCTACACCTTC. Amino acids: CASSSTDFSGYTF.

The chain employs TRBV19 and TRBJ2-7; 10 nucleotides line up with TRBD1. Germline loops: CDR1 LNHDA, CDR2 SQIVND (reference sequence). Trimming at V came to 7 bases and at J to 2 bases, leaving 8 bases not matched to a gene. The CDR3 is 15 amino acids. The CDR3: CASTSSGTGAYEQYF. CDR3 DNA sequence: TGTGCCAGTACCTCGTCTGGGACAGGGGCCTACGAGCAGTACTTC.

V is TRBV6-5 and J is TRBJ2-1, with no clear D. V lost 0 bases and J 9 bases, leaving 3 bases between the germline ends. Germline CDR1 is MNHEY and CDR2 is SVGAGI. The CDR3 sequence is 11 residues long. For the CDR3, the DNA is TGTGCCAGCAGTTACTCTAGTGAGCAGTTCTTC. It translates to CASSYSSEQFF.

The chain combines TRBV7-9 with TRBJ2-7; no firm D call. Germline values: CDR1 SEHNR, CDR2 FQNEAQ (reference sequence). The CDR3 covers 15 residues. Trimming took 4 bases from V and 0 from J, leaving 13 bases between them. DNA for the CDR3: TGTGCCAGCAGCTATCAATCATCCAACTCCTACGAGCAGTACTTC. Translated, it gives CASSYQSSNSYEQYF.

The chain couples TRBV29-1 to TRBJ1-3; 8 bases agree with TRBD1. The CDR3 sequence is 17 residues long. With V trimmed by 2 bases and J by 3 bases, 12 bases remained unmatched. Germline CDR1 and CDR2: SQVTM and ANQGSEA. The DNA for the CDR3 is TGCAGCGTTGAACTGTTTGGACAGGGTAGCTTTGGAAACACCATATATTTT. Protein: CSVELFGQGSFGNTIYF.

V and J are TRBV6-5 and TRBJ1-5, with a possible D match to TRBD1 (6 bases). Trimming cost V 5 bases and J 0 bases, with 11 bases left between them. The CDR3 loop spans 15 amino acids. Germline-derived CDR1 and CDR2 are MNHEY and SVGAGI. CDR3 loop: CASSKTGTSNQPQHF. CDR3 bases: TGTGCCAGCAGTAAAACAGGGACTAGCAATCAGCCCCAGCATTTT.

The gene calls are TRBV25-1 and TRBJ1-1; TRBD1 aligns across 7 bases. Germline V gene sequence: CDR1 MGHDK, CDR2 SYGVNS. There are 16 residues in the CDR3. The trim removed 4 bases at V and 1 base at J, leaving 9 bases unmatched. The CDR3 is CASSGVRDRKNTEAFF. DNA for the CDR3: TGTGCCAGCAGTGGGGTTAGGGACAGAAAGAACACTGAAGCTTTCTTT.

The chain employs TRBV28 and TRBJ1-4; 8 positions match TRBD1. The CDR3 consists of 16 residues. The V and J ends lost 5 bases and 0 bases, in that order; junction bases with no gene match: 5. Germline CDR1 reads MDHEN; CDR2 reads SYDVKM. The CDR3: CASSTTGGSTNEKLFF. DNA of the CDR3: TGTGCCAGCAGTACCACAGGGGGATCAACTAATGAAAAACTGTTTTTT.

The rearrangement links TRBV7-9 to TRBJ2-3; 10 bases fit TRBD2. The CDR3 length is 16 residues. Looked up from germline, CDR1 is SEHNR and CDR2 is FQNEAQ (reference sequence). The V gene end was trimmed by 5 bases and the J gene end by 2 bases; junction bases not matched to a gene: 7. CDR3 DNA sequence: TGTGCCAGCAGCGCTACCGGGACTAGCGCCACAGATACGCAGTATTTT. Amino acids: CASSATGTSATDTQYF. Using reference TRBV7-9 and TRBJ2-3 for the parts outside the CDR3, the full variable domain is DTGVSQNPRHKITKRGQNVTFRCDPISEHNRLYWYRQTLGQGPEFLTYFQNEAQLEKSRLLSDRFSAERPKGSFSTLEIQRTEQGDSAMYLCASSATGTSATDTQYFGPGTRLTVL.

This chain connects TRBV7-2 to TRBJ2-7, with 9 bases that match TRBD1. The V segment lost 5 bases and the J segment 3 bases; nucleotides outside the gene matches: 5. The CDR3 extends over 14 amino acids. Germline V gene data show CDR1 as SGHTA and CDR2 as FQGNSA. For the CDR3, the DNA is TGTGCCAGCAGCCAAGGGACAGGGCTCTACGAGCAGTACTTC. Translating gives CASSQGTGLYEQYF.

This chain joins TRBV18 and TRBJ1-4; 8 bases are shared with TRBD1. The CDR3 totals 14 residues. Unmatched junction bases numbered 2, after V lost 1 base and J lost 7 bases. From germline, CDR1 is KGHSH and CDR2 LQKENI. CDR3 sequence: CASSPLGQGEKLFF. DNA for the CDR3: TGTGCCAGCTCACCACTAGGACAGGGTGAAAAACTGTTTTTT.

This chain joins TRBV6-5 and TRBJ1-2; 9 bases agree with TRBD1. The trim removed 0 bases at V and 8 bases at J, leaving 4 bases unmatched. This CDR3 is 14 amino acids long. Germline V CDR1 and CDR2: MNHEY, SVGAGI. CDR3 coding DNA: TGTGCCAGCAGTTACTCGGACAGGGGAGGCGGCTACACCTTC. It is translated as CASSYSDRGGGYTF.

The gene calls are TRBV9 and TRBJ2-7, with 7 bases identical to TRBD1. CDR1 and CDR2 from the germline V gene are SGDLS and YYNGEE. V lost 2 bases and J lost 3; bases outside the gene matches: 2. There are 13 residues in the CDR3. The CDR3 is CASSVRQGYEQYF. DNA of the CDR3: TGTGCCAGCAGCGTTCGACAGGGCTACGAGCAGTACTTC. Variable domain in full (rest from reference TRBV9 and TRBJ2-7): DSGVTQTPKHLITATGQRVTLRCSPRSGDLSVYWYQQSLDQGLQFLIQYYNGEERAKGNILERFSAQQFPDLHSELNLSSLELGDSALYFCASSVRQGYEQYFGPGTRLTVT.

The chain links TRBV7-2 to TRBJ1-4, with a possible D match to TRBD1 (6 bases). Germline lookup yields CDR1 SGHTA and CDR2 FQGNSA. V shed 1 base and J shed 4 bases, with 13 bases lying between them. There are 16 residues in the CDR3. The CDR3 DNA is TGTGCCAGCAGCTTAGAGCGGGGGCTGAGTAATGAAAAACTGTTTTTT. Its translation is CASSLERGLSNEKLFF.

This clone appeared once. This rearrangement joins TRBV19 to TRBJ1-5; the D gene is possibly TRBD1 (6 bases). CDR3 length: 15 residues. Looked up from germline, CDR1 is LNHDA and CDR2 is SQIVND (reference sequence). The V end was cut by 5 bases, the J end by 6 bases, with 17 bases between. CDR3: CASSELAGGGQPQHF. The CDR3 DNA follows: TGTGCCAGTAGTGAGTTGGCGGGGGGCGGTCAGCCCCAGCATTTT.